Each of the 16 T cell receptor beta chains below was sequenced from the same sample in a study of PD-1 blockade in classical Hodgkin lymphoma. Method: immunoSEQ multiplex PCR; TCRdb's copy keeps in-frame clones and lacks some. The data show tens of thousands of clones, about 77% seen once. Patients all relapsed after autologous stem cell transplantation, and there was variation in brentuximab vedotin exposure. The specimen comprised peripheral blood mononuclear cells (PBMCs), sampled at baseline. These receptor sequences come from a human donor with classical Hodgkin lymphoma.

The rearrangement uses TRBV5-4 and TRBJ2-5, with D possibly matching TRBD1 (7 bases). The germline CDR1 and CDR2 sequences are SGHNT and YYREEE (reference sequence). With 1 base removed from V and 5 bases from J, the gap between germline ends came to 12 bases. The CDR3 has 14 residues. CDR3 amino acids: CASSLSAGGETQYF. CDR3 coding DNA: TGTGCCAGCAGCTTGTCGGCAGGGGGGGAGACCCAGTACTTC.

V is TRBV2 and J is TRBJ1-4; D gene ambiguous. The ends were cut back, 5 bases at V and 6 bases at J, with 13 bases in the middle. The CDR3 totals 14 residues. Germline V gives CDR1 SNHLY, CDR2 FYNNEI. The CDR3 loop reads CASSPKVVDEKLFF. In DNA, the CDR3 is TGTGCCAGCAGTCCTAAGGTAGTTGATGAAAAACTGTTTTTT.

In this sample, this clone turned up a few times. The rearrangement uses TRBV2 and TRBJ1-2, with 11 bases aligning to TRBD1. In germline, CDR1 is SNHLY, CDR2 FYNNEI. Trimming removed 10 bases from V and 4 bases from J; junction bases left unmatched: 2. The CDR3 totals 12 residues. The CDR3 DNA reads TGTGCCACAGGACAGGGGGCCTATGGCTACACCTTC. Its protein product is CATGQGAYGYTF.

Here the CDR3 DNA reads TGTGCCAGCAGTCCCGGGAGCAGTCACAATGAGCAGTTCTTC. Protein product: CASSPGSSHNEQFF. The chain is built from TRBV5-6 and TRBJ2-1, with a tentative D call TRBD2 (6 bases). V shed 5 bases and J shed 5 bases, with 14 bases lying between them. The CDR3 length is 14 residues. CDR1 and CDR2 (germline): SGHDT, YYEEEE.

The chain couples TRBV2 to TRBJ2-3, with 9 bases identical to TRBD1. CDR1 and CDR2 (germline): SNHLY, FYNNEI. V lost 6 bases, J lost 3 bases, and 4 bases stayed unmatched. The CDR3 contains 14 residues. The CDR3 sequence: CASSRDRATDTQYF. For the CDR3, the DNA is TGTGCCAGCAGCCGGGACAGGGCAACAGATACGCAGTATTTT.

This rearrangement joins TRBV5-1 to TRBJ1-3; D unresolved. Germline CDR1 is SGHRS and CDR2 is YFSETQ. CDR3 length: 16 residues. Trimming pared 0 bases from V and 8 bases from J, leaving 18 bases between. CDR3 loop: CASSLEWSGGQDTIYF. CDR3 coding DNA: TGCGCCAGCAGCTTGGAATGGAGCGGCGGGCAGGACACCATATATTTT.

The CDR3 nucleotides read TGTGCCAGCAGCTTAAGCAAGGGGCAGGGCGAGCAGTACTTC. The encoded protein is CASSLSKGQGEQYF. This chain connects TRBV7-2 to TRBJ2-7; perhaps TRBD1 as D (5 bases). Trimming shortened V by 2 bases and J by 6 bases, and 14 bases separated the two germline ends. Germline CDR1 and CDR2: SGHTA and FQGNSA. The CDR3 is 14 amino acids.

V is TRBV14 and J is TRBJ2-3; 14 bases match TRBD2. Losses at the gene ends were 4 bases for V and 4 bases for J; bases not matched to a gene: 4. This CDR3 is 16 amino acids long. Germline V gives CDR1 SGHDN, CDR2 FVKESK. CDR3 sequence: CASSLGTSGGADTQYF. The DNA for the CDR3 is TGTGCCAGCAGCCTGGGGACTAGCGGGGGCGCAGATACGCAGTATTTT.

The gene calls are TRBV19 and TRBJ1-5; D not resolved. Germline assignment: CDR1 LNHDA and CDR2 SQIVND (reference sequence). The ends were cut back, 3 bases at V and 7 bases at J, with 7 bases in the middle. There are 12 residues in the CDR3. CDR3 sequence (DNA): TGTGCCAGTAGTATGTTCAGGCAGCCCCAGCATTTT. It encodes CASSMFRQPQHF.

A note on this clone: One end of the junction fails to match germline, which may point to a read error. The chain links TRBV6-5 to TRBJ2-2, with D tentatively TRBD2 (7 bases). The CDR3 runs 16 residues. Looked up from germline, CDR1 is MNHEY and CDR2 is SVGAGI. The CDR3 DNA is TGTGCCAGCAGTTACGGGGGGGGGCCCAACACCGAGGAGCTGTTTTTT. This encodes CASSYGGGPNTEELFF.

J is TRBJ2-7 and V is TRBV5-5, with TRBD1 matching 7 bases. J lost 0 bases, V lost 4 bases, and 13 bases had no gene match. Germline-derived CDR1 and CDR2 are SGHKS and YYEKEE (reference sequence). The CDR3 length is 17 residues. The CDR3 coding sequence is TGTGCCAGCAGCACACAACCCGGGACAGAAACCTCCTACGAGCAGTACTTC. Translation: CASSTQPGTETSYEQYF. The complete variable domain, with remaining parts taken from reference TRBV5-5 and TRBJ2-7, reads DAGVTQSPTHLIKTRGQQVTLRCSPISGHKSVSWYQQVLGQGPQFIFQYYEKEERGRGNFPDRFSARQFPNYSSELNVNALLLGDSALYLCASSTQPGTETSYEQYFGPGTRLTVT.

In this sample, this clone turned up a few times. The chain carries TRBV7-6 and TRBJ1-1, with D unclear. The CDR3 runs 13 residues. V was trimmed by 8 bases and J by 5 bases, leaving 15 bases between them. Germline lookup yields CDR1 SGHVS and CDR2 FNYEAQ. Here the CDR3 reads CASRRGLVTEAFF. In DNA, the CDR3 is TGTGCCAGCCGGCGGGGTCTGGTTACTGAAGCTTTCTTT.

This chain links TRBV11-2 with TRBJ1-2, with 7 bases lining up with TRBD1. Trimming took 5 bases from V and 8 from J; bases not matched to a gene: 8. Germline CDR1 SGHAT, CDR2 FQNNGV. The CDR3 has 13 residues. The CDR3 spells CASSAGQSWGYTF. CDR3 nucleotide sequence: TGTGCCAGCAGCGCGGGACAGAGCTGGGGCTACACCTTC.

This chain connects TRBV2 to TRBJ2-3; the match to TRBD2 covers 12 bases. This CDR3 has 15 residues. V lost 6 bases, J lost 2 bases, and 3 bases stayed unmatched. Germline assignment: CDR1 SNHLY and CDR2 FYNNEI. As DNA, the CDR3 is TGTGCCAGCAGAGGGACTAGCGGGCTCACAGATACGCAGTATTTT. Its protein product is CASRGTSGLTDTQYF.

This rearrangement joins TRBV10-3 to TRBJ2-7; D is uncertain. V was pared by 5 bases and J by 2 bases, with 10 bases between. CDR1 and CDR2 (germline): ENHRY, SYGVKD. There are 13 residues in the CDR3. The CDR3 DNA follows: TGTGCCATCAGTCCCGTCAGCGCCTACGAGCAGTACTTC. This sequence encodes CAISPVSAYEQYF.

CDR3 protein: CASSLGTSGGAGTDTQYF. The CDR3 DNA reads as TGTGCCAGCAGCTTGGGGACTAGCGGGGGGGCCGGCACAGATACGCAGTATTTT. J is TRBJ2-3 and V is TRBV7-9; 16 bases line up with TRBD2. Looked up from germline, CDR1 is SEHNR and CDR2 is FQNEAQ (reference sequence). This CDR3 has 18 amino acids. The trim removed 3 bases at V and 1 base at J, leaving 4 bases unmatched. The full variable domain, completed using reference TRBV7-9 and TRBJ2-3, is DTGVSQNPRHKITKRGQNVTFRCDPISEHNRLYWYRQTLGQGPEFLTYFQNEAQLEKSRLLSDRFSAERPKGSFSTLEIQRTEQGDSAMYLCASSLGTSGGAGTDTQYFGPGTRLTVL.